Listed below are T cell receptor beta chains from one sample, sequenced in a study of CD8+ T cells in alopecia areata. The data were produced by immunoSEQ multiplex PCR, yet TCRdb's version contains in-frame clones alone and is incomplete. Of around 86,000 clones listed, more than 65% were seen once; the top ten hold roughly a sixth. This specimen was CD8+ T cells sorted from blood, taken around week 42, from a patient treated with tofacitinib. The receptors were gathered from a human donor with alopecia areata. Each CDR3 is given with its conserved first and last residue. Fields, in order: V gene, CDR3 protein.

>TRBV2
CASSRDRDYNEQFF
>TRBV2
CASRMGSGANNSPLHF
>TRBV2
CASGGEGNQPQHF
>TRBV27
CASRRGTEAFF
>TRBV13
CASSVQGSGYTF
>TRBV27
CASSLITAAGYNEQFF
>TRBV30
CAWSLTNTGELFF
>TRBV13
CASSPLGGAAEQFF
>TRBV7-9
CASSSGMGEQFF
>TRBV30
CAWRQGNEQFF
>TRBV19
CASSSSGSYNEQFF
>TRBV7-9
CASSFEPGQGYTEAFF
>TRBV4-3
CASSQDSQGTYEQYF
>TRBV5-1
CASDPTRPDTQYF
>TRBV7-8
CASSLVLAGGETQYF
>TRBV2
CASPQGTRETQYF
>TRBV4-3
CASSQEYDREGTSEGYTF
>TRBV19
CASSISRGGPRNTEAFF
>TRBV4-3
CASSHDRATGELFF
>TRBV27
CASSFGGDNEQFF
>TRBV7-6
CASSLGISYEQYF
>TRBV4-1
CASSQAVDEPQHF
>TRBV30
CAWSTGSGRAYNEQFF
>TRBV10-3
CAISESSQPDTQYF
>TRBV27
CATRKWPTEAFF
>TRBV7-2
CASLLSYEQYF
>TRBV19
CASSESGTNTGELFF
>TRBV5-5
CASSLDGRFYNEQFF
>TRBV5-6
CASSLTVKNTEAFF
>TRBV29-1
CSVEGGRKWGTGELFF
>TRBV13
CASSYTGTGKDEQYF
>TRBV6-6
CASSSGQGGIGYTF
>TRBV27
CASSLSIPSQIYGYTF
>TRBV9
CASSPRGQPNTEAFF
>TRBV13
CASSYTEGAGTEAFF
>TRBV4-3
CASSQDYPSGGPGYEQYF
>TRBV6-6
CASMGPNTGELFF
>TRBV7-8
CASSYGTSRYEQFF
>TRBV11-2
CASSLGGFYEQYF
>TRBV7-9
CASSLDRGWNTEAFF
>TRBV11-2
CASSLVFPGSYSYEQYF
>TRBV5-6
CASSLDRETYNEQFF
>TRBV6-5
CASTQIGPASEKLFF
>TRBV4-3
CASSQDLDRVRVGYTF
>TRBV30
CAWASGDTDTQYF
>TRBV6-1
CASSESSGGPGELFF
>TRBV9
CASSYGTGLSYEQYF
>TRBV5-6
CASSFTGSNYGYTF
>TRBV7-9
CASSLRSGELFF
>TRBV30
CAWSPVKNTEAFF
>TRBV27
CASTGLGTDYSGANVLTF
>TRBV13
CASSFTGTQNTEAFF
>TRBV10-3
CAISESTGTGSTDTQYF
>TRBV5-1
CASSMAGAITAEAFF